This T cell receptor (beta chain) was identified in a study of CD8+ T cells in alopecia areata. Turning to the study itself: Severity scores in treated patients reflected the percentage of scalp affected.

Following extraction, RNA underwent reverse transcription to cDNA, which served as the sequencing template. The repertoire was sequenced with immunoSEQ multiplex PCR; TCRdb's copy has only in-frame clones and lacks some. The sample lists roughly 180,000 clones, about 55% occurring once. The germline V gene has CDR1 SGHRS and CDR2 YFSETQ. This CDR3 is built from 13 residues. V shed 3 bases and J 3 bases; nucleotides not matched to a gene: 3. Treatment noted: oral pan-JAK inhibitor, 5-10 mg twice daily. The receptor's source is a human donor with alopecia areata. The rearrangement uses TRBV5-1 and TRBJ2-7, with 7 bases matching TRBD1. The sample consisted of CD8+ T cells sorted from blood, taken at week 24, from a patient treated with tofacitinib. The CDR3 nucleotides read TGCGCCAGCAGCTGGGACAGCGGCTACGAGCAGTACTTC. Protein sequence: CASSWDSGYEQYF.